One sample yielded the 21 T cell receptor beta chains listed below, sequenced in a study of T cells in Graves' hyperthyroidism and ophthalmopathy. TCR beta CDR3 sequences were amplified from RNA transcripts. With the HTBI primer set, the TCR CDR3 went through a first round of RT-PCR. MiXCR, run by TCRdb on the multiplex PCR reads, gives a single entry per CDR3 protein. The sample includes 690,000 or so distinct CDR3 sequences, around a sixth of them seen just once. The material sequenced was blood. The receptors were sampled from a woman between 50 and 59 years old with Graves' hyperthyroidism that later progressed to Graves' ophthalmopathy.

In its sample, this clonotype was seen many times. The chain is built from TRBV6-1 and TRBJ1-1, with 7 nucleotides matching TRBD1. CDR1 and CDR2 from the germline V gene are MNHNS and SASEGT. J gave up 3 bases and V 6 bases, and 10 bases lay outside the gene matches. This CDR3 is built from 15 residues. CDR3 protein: CASRRTGVQDTEAFF. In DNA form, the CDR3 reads TGTGCCAGCAGACGAACAGGGGTACAGGACACTGAAGCTTTCTTT.

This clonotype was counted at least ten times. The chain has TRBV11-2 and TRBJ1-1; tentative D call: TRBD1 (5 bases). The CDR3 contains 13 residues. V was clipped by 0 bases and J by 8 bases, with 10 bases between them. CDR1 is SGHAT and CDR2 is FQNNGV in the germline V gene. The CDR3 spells CASSLERGSEAFF. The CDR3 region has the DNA TGTGCCAGCAGCTTAGAAAGGGGCTCAGAAGCTTTCTTT.

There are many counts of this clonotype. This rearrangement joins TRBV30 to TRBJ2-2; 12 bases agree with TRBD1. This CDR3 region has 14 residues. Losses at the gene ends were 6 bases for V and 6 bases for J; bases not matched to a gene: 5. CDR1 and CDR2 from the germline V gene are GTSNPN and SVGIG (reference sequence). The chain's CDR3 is CACKGQGASGELFF. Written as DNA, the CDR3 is TGTGCCTGTAAGGGACAGGGGGCATCCGGGGAGCTGTTTTTT.

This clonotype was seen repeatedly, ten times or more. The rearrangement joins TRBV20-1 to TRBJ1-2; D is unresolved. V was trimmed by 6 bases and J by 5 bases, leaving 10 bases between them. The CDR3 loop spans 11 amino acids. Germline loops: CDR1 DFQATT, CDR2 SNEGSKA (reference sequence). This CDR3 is CSAPRTYGYTF. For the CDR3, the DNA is TGCAGTGCCCCCCGGACGTATGGCTACACCTTC.

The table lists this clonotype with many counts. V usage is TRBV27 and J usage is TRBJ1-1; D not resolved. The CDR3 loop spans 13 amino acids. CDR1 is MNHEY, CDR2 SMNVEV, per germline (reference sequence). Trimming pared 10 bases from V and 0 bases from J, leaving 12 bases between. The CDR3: CATLGGMNTEAFF. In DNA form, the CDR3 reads TGTGCCACCCTGGGAGGGATGAACACTGAAGCTTTCTTT.

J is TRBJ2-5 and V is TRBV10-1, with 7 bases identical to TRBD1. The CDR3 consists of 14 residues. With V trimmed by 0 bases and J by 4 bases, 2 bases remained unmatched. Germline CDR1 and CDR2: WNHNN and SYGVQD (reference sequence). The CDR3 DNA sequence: TGCGCCAGCAGTGAGTCGGCAGGGGGAGAGACCCAGTACTTC. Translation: CASSESAGGETQYF.

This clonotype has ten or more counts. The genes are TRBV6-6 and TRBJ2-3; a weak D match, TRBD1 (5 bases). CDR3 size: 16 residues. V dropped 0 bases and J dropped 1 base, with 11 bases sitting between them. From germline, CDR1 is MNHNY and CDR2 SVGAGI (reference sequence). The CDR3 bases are TGTGCCAGCAGTTACTCGAGAGACAGTCGCACAGATACGCAGTATTTT. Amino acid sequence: CASSYSRDSRTDTQYF.

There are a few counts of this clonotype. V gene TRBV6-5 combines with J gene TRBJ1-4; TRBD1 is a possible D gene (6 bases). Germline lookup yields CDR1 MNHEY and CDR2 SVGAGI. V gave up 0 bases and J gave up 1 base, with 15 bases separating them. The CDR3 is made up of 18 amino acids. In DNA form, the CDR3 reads TGTGCCAGCAGTTACTCGGGACAACACCATCTAACTAATGAAAAACTGTTTTTT. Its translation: CASSYSGQHHLTNEKLFF.

The CDR3 nucleotides are TGCGCCAGCAGCTTGCAACAGGGGGATACGCAGTATTTT. This encodes CASSLQQGDTQYF. The rearrangement links TRBV5-1 to TRBJ2-3; 7 bases are a match to TRBD1. With 1 base clipped from V and 6 bases from J, the junction kept 2 bases outside the gene matches. CDR1 is SGHRS and CDR2 is YFSETQ in the germline V gene. This CDR3 has 13 amino acids.

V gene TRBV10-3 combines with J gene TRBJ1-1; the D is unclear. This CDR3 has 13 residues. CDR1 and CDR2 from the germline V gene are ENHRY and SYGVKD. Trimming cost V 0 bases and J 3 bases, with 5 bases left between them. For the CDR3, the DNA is TGTGCCATCAGTGAGTCGTCAGACACTGAAGCTTTCTTT. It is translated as CAISESSDTEAFF.

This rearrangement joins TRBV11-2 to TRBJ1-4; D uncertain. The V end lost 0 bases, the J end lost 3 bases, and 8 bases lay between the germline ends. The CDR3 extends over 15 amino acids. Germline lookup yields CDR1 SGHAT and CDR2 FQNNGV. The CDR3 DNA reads TGTGCCAGCAGCTTAGAATTCAGCGCTAATGAAAAACTGTTTTTT. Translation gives CASSLEFSANEKLFF.

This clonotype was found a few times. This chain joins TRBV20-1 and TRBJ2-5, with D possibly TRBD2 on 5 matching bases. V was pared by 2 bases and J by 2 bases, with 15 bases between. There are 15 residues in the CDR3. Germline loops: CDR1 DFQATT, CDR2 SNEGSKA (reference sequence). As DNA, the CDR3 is TGCAGTGCTAGAAGCCCCAAAACGGGGCAAGAGACCCAGTACTTC. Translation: CSARSPKTGQETQYF.

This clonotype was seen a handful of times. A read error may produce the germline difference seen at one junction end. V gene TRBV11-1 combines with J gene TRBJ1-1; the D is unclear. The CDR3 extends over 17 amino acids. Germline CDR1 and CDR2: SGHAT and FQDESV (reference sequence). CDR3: CATSEVWTALMNTEAFF. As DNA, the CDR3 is TGTGCCACCAGCGAGGTGTGGACCGCGTTAATGAACACTGAAGCTTTCTTT.

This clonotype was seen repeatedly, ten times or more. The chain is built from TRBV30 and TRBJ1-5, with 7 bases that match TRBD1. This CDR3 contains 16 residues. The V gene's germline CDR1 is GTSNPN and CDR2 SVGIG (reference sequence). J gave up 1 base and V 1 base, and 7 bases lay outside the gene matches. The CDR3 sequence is CAWSGTGTVSNQPQHF. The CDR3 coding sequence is TGTGCCTGGAGTGGTACCGGGACAGTCAGCAATCAGCCCCAGCATTTT.

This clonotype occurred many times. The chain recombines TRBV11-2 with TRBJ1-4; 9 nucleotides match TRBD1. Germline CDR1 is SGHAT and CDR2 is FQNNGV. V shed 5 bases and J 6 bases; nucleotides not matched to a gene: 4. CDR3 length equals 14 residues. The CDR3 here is CASSARQGDEKLFF. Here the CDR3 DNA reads TGTGCCAGCAGCGCCAGACAGGGGGATGAAAAACTGTTTTTT.

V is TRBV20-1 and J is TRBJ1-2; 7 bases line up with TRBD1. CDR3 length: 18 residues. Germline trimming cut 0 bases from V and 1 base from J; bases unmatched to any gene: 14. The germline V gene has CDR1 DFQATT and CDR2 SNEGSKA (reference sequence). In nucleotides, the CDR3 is TGCAGTGCTAGAGATACATTCGAGCCGACAGGGTATAACTATGGCTACACCTTC. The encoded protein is CSARDTFEPTGYNYGYTF.

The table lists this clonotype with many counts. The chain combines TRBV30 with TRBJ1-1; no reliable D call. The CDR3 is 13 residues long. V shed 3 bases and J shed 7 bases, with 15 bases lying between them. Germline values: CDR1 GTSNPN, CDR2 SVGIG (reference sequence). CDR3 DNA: TGTGCCTGGAGCCGCGACGTGGGCGGTGAAGCTTTCTTT. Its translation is CAWSRDVGGEAFF. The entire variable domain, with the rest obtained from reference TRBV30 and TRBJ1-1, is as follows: SQTIHQWPATLVQPVGSPLSLECTVEGTSNPNLYWYRQAAGRGLQLLFYSVGIGQISSEVPQNLSASRPQDRQFILSSKKLLLSDSGFYLCAWSRDVGGEAFFGQGTRLTVV.

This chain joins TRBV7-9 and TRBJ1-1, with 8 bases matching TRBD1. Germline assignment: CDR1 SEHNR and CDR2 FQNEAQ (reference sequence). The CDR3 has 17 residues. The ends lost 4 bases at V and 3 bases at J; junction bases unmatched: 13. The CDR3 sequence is CASSYQTGTGGDTEAFF. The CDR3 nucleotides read TGTGCCAGCAGCTACCAAACCGGGACAGGCGGGGACACTGAAGCTTTCTTT.

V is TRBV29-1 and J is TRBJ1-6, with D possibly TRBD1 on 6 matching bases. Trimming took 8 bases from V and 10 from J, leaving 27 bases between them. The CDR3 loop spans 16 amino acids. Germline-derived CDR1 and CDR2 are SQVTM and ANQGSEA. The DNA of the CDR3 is TGCAGCACCCGATGGGGGGGCGGAAAATTGGACTCACCCCTCCACTTT. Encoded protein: CSTRWGGGKLDSPLHF.

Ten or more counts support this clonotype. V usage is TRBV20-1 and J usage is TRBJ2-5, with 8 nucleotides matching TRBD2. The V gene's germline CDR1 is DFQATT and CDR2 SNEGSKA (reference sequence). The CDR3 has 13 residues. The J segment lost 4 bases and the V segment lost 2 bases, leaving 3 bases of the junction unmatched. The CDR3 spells CSARRLASETQYF. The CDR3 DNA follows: TGCAGTGCTAGACGACTAGCGTCAGAGACCCAGTACTTC.

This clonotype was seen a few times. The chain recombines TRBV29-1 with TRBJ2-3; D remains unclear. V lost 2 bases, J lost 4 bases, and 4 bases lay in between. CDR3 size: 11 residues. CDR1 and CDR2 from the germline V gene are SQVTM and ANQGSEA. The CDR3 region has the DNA TGCAGCGTTGAACAGTCAGATACGCAGTATTTT. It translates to CSVEQSDTQYF.